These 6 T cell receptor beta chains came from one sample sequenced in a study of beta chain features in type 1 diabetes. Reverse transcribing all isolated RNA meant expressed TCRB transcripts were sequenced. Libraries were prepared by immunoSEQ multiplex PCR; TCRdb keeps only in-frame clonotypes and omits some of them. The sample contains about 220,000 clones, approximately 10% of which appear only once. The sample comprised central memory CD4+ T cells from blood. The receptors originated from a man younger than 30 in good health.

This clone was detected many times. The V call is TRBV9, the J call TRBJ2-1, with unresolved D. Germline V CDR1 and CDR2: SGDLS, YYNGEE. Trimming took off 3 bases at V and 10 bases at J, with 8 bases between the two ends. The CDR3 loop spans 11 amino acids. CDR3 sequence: CASSAEVEQFF. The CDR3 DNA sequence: TGTGCCAGCAGCGCAGAAGTCGAGCAGTTCTTC.

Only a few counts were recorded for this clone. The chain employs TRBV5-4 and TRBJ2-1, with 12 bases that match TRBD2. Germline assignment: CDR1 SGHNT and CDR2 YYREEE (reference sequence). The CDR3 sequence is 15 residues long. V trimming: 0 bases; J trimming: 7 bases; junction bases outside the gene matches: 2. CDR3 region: CASSLGLAGENEQFF. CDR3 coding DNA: TGTGCCAGCAGCTTGGGACTAGCGGGAGAGAATGAGCAGTTCTTC.

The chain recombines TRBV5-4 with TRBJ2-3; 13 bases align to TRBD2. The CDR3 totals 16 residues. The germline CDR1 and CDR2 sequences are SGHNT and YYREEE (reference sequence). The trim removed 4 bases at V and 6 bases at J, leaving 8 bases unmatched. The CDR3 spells CASSERLAGGMDTQYF. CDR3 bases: TGTGCCAGCAGCGAGAGACTAGCGGGAGGCATGGATACGCAGTATTTT.

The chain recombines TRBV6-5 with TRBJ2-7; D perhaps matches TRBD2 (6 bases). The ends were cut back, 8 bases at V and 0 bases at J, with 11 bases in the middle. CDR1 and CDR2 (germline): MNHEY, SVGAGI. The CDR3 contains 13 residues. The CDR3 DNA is TGTGCCAGCCGGCGGGGACTCTCCTACGAGCAGTACTTC. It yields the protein CASRRGLSYEQYF.

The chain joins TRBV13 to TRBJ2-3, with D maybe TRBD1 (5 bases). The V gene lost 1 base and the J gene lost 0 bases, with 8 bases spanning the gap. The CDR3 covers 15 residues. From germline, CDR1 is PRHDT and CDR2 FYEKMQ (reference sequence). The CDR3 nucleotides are TGTGCCAGCAGCTTAGCACAGGCGAGCACAGATACGCAGTATTTT. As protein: CASSLAQASTDTQYF. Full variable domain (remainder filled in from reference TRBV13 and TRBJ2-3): AAGVIQSPRHLIKEKRETATLKCYPIPRHDTVYWYQQGPGQDPQFLISFYEKMQSDKGSIPDRFSAQQFSDYHSELNMSSLELGDSALYFCASSLAQASTDTQYFGPGTRLTVL.

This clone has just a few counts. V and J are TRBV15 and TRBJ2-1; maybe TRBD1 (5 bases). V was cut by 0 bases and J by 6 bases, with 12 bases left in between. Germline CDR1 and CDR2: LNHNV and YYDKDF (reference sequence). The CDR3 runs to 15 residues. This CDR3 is CATSRDWGRSNEQFF. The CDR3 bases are TGTGCCACCAGCAGAGATTGGGGCAGAAGCAATGAGCAGTTCTTC. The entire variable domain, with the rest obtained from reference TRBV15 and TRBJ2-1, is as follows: DAMVIQNPRYQVTQFGKPVTLSCSQTLNHNVMYWYQQKSSQAPKLLFHYYDKDFNNEADTPDNFQSRRPNTSFCFLDIRSPGLGDTAMYLCATSRDWGRSNEQFFGPGTRLTVL.